This note documents a single T cell receptor beta chain sequence. The antigen remains unidentified. This specimen belongs to a study of graft-versus-host responses after intestinal transplantation. Study-level findings and limits: Recipient bone marrow held GvH clones, some seen earlier in ileum or blood. There was an association between peak levels of circulating GvH clones and early post-transplant HvG declines.

The CDR3 covers 17 residues. The V and J ends lost 1 base and 0 bases respectively, with 13 bases between them. Germline V gene data show CDR1 as SGHTA and CDR2 as FQGNSA. TCRdb keeps only in-frame clones here, not all; method: immunoSEQ multiplex PCR. Among some 62,000 clones listed, approximately 90% were seen once. The J gene is TRBJ2-1, the V gene TRBV7-2; a possible D gene is TRBD2 (6 bases). Source: unstimulated CD8+ T cells sorted from spleen or lymph node cells, taken before transplant. The origin of this receptor is a human donor who was the organ donor for an intestinal transplant. The CDR3 reads CASSLVVGGPSYNEQFF. In DNA, the CDR3 is TGTGCCAGCAGCTTAGTCGTGGGAGGACCCTCCTACAATGAGCAGTTCTTC.